This T cell receptor beta chain was captured by sequencing in a study of cytomegalovirus exposure and HLA in healthy donors. V trimming: 1 base; J trimming: 2 bases; junction bases outside the gene matches: 8. The CDR3 has 16 amino acids. CDR1 and CDR2 (germline): MNHEY, SMNVEV (reference sequence). The PCR made use of 60 Vbeta and 13 Jbeta primers. Clones were sequenced by immunoSEQ multiplex PCR, and TCRdb holds only the in-frame ones, with some missing. The sample includes about 150,000 clones, approximately 88% of them seen just once. The chain is built from TRBV27 and TRBJ2-7; TRBD1 matches 7 bases. This clonotype was obtained from a woman aged 35 to 49 in good health and CMV-seronegative. Sequencing was carried out using PBMCs. CDR3 DNA sequence: TGTGCCAGCAGTTTATATGGGGAGACAGGGCCCTACGAGCAGTACTTC. Protein sequence: CASSLYGETGPYEQYF.